This TCR beta chain was obtained from a study of T cell responses to AZD1222 COVID-19 vaccine. General study points: Among spike-specific TCRs, nearly half reportedly target unmutated variant regions. Without day 14 samples, only post-peak T cell repertoires were studied.

Measured with immunoSEQ multiplex PCR; TCRdb has only the in-frame clones, and not every one. Of roughly 140,000 clones in the sample, approximately 94% were seen once. As regards this clone: Antigen specificity is unknown.

The CDR3 is 15 residues long. Germline loops: CDR1 MGHRA, CDR2 YSYEKL. With 4 bases clipped from V and 3 bases from J, the junction kept 4 bases outside the gene matches. This TCR came from an adult in good health. The sequences come from peripheral blood, collected on day 0 of AZD1222 vaccination. The J gene is TRBJ1-5, the V gene TRBV4-1, with TRBD1 identical over 9 bases. CDR3 nucleotides: TGCGCCAGCAGCCTGGGACAGGGTACCAATCAGCCCCAGCATTTT. It codes for CASSLGQGTNQPQHF.